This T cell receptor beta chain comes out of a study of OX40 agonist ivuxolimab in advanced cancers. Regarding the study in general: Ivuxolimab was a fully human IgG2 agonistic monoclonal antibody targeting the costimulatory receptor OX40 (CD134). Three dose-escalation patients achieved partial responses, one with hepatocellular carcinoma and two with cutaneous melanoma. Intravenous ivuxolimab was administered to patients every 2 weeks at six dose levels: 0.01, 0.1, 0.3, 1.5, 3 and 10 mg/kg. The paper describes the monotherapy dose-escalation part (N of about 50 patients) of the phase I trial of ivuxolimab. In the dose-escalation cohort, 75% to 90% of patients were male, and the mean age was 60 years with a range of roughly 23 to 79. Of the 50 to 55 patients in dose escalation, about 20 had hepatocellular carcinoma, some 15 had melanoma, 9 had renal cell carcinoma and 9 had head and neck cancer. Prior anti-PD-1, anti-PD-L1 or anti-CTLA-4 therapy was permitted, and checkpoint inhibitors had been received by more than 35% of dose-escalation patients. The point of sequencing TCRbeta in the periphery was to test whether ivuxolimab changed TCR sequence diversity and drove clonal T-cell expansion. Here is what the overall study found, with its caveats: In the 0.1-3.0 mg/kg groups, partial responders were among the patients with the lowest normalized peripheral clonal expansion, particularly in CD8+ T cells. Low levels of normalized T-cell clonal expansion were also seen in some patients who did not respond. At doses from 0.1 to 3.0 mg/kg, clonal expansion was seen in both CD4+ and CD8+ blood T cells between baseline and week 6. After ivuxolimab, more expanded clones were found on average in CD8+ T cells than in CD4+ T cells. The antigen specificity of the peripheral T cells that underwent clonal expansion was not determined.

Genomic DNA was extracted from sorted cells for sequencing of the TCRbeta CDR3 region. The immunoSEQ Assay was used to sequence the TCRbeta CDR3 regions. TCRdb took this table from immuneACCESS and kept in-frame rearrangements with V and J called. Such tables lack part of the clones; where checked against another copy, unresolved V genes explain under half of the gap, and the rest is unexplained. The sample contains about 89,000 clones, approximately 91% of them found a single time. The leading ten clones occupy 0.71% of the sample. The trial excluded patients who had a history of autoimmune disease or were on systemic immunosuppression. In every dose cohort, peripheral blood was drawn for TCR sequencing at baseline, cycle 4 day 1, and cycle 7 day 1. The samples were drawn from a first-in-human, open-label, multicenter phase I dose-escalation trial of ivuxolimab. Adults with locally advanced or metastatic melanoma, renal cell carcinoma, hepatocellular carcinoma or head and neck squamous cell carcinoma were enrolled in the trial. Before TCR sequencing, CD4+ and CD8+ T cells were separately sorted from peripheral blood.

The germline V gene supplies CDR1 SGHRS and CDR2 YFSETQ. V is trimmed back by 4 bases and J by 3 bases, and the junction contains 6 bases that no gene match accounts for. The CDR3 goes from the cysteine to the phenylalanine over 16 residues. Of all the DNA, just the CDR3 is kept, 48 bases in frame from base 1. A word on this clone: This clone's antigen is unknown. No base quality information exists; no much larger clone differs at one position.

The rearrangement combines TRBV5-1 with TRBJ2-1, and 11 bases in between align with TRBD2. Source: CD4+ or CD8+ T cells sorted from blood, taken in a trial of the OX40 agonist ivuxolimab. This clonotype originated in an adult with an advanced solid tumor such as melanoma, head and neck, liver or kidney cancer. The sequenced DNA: TGCGCCAGCAGCGAACCGGGACTAGCGGACTACAATGAGCAGTTCTTC. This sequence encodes CASSEPGLADYNEQFF.